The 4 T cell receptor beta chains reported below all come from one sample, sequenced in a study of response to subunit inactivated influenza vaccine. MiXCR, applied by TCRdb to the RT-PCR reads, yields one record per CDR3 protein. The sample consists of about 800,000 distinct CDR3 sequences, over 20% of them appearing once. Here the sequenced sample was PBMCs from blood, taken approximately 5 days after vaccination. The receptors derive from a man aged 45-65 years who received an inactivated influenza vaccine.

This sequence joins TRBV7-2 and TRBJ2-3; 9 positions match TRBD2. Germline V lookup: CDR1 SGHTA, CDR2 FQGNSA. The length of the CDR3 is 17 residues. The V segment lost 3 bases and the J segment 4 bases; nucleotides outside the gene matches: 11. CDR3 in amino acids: CASSFISAGGPADTQYF. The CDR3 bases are TGTGCCAGCAGCTTTATAAGTGCGGGGGGGCCGGCAGATACGCAGTATTTT.

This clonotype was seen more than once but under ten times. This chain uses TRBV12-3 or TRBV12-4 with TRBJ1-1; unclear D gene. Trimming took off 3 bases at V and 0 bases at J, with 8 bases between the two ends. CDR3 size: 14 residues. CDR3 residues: CASSLHGMNTEAFF. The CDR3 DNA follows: TGTGCCAGCAGTTTGCACGGAATGAACACTGAAGCTTTCTTT.

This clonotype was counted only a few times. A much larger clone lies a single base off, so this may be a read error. The CDR3 reads CCARDQRSGRASYEQYF. For the CDR3, the DNA is TGCTGTGCTAGAGATCAAAGGAGCGGGAGGGCCTCCTACGAGCAGTACTTC. This chain links TRBV20-1 with TRBJ2-7, with TRBD2 identical over 10 bases. CDR3 length equals 17 residues. Per the germline V gene, CDR1 is DFQATT and CDR2 is SNEGSKA (reference sequence).

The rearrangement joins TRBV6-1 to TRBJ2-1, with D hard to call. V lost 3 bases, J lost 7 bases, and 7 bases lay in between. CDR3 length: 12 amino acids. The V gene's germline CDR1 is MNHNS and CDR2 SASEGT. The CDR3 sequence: CASSELQNEQFF. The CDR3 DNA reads TGTGCCAGCAGTGAGCTCCAAAATGAGCAGTTCTTC.